The clone carrying this T cell receptor beta chain was observed a few times. The V gene's germline CDR1 is MNHNY and CDR2 SVGAGI (reference sequence). V lost 6 bases to trimming and J lost 6 bases, with 12 bases between them. The length of the CDR3 is 14 residues. This specimen belongs to a study of cytomegalovirus exposure and HLA in healthy donors. PCR involved 60 Vbeta and 13 Jbeta primers. Measured with immunoSEQ multiplex PCR; TCRdb has only the in-frame clones, and not every one. The top ten hold 7.8% of the sample, which has roughly 200,000 clones, roughly 13% seen once. The TCR was taken from a man between 50 and 59 years old in good health and CMV-seropositive. J is TRBJ1-6 and V is TRBV6-6, with D hard to call. The sample comprised PBMCs. CDR3 nucleotide sequence: TGTGCCAGCAGCCACGTAGTTGCTAATTCACCCCTCCACTTT. Residues: CASSHVVANSPLHF.